What follows are 22 T cell receptor beta chains derived from one specimen sequenced in a study of cytomegalovirus exposure and HLA in healthy donors. Produced via immunoSEQ multiplex PCR; TCRdb's table is partial and in-frame only. The sample has about 220,000 clones, approximately 86% seen once. The sequenced sample was PBMCs. Source of these receptors: a woman aged 18-29 years in good health and CMV-seronegative.

The chain employs TRBV4-2 and TRBJ2-3; 9 bases fit TRBD2. There are 16 residues in the CDR3. Germline loops: CDR1 LGHNA, CDR2 YNFKEQ. The ends lost 1 base at V and 2 bases at J; junction bases unmatched: 4. The CDR3 region has the DNA TGTGCCAGCAGCCAAGTTCCTAGCGGGGACACAGATACGCAGTATTTT. This encodes CASSQVPSGDTDTQYF.

The rearrangement links TRBV6-5 to TRBJ1-1; 11 nucleotides match TRBD1. The CDR3 is 13 amino acids. After removal of 8 bases from V and 5 bases from J, the junction contained 4 bases not matched to a gene. Germline-derived CDR1 and CDR2 are MNHEY and SVGAGI. The CDR3: CASGDRGWTEAFF. In DNA, the CDR3 is TGTGCCAGCGGGGACAGGGGGTGGACTGAAGCTTTCTTT.

The chain combines TRBV30 with TRBJ1-3; TRBD1 matches at 7 bases. V shed 3 bases and J 3 bases; nucleotides not matched to a gene: 11. Germline V gene lookup returns CDR1 GTSNPN and CDR2 SVGIG (reference sequence). The CDR3 totals 16 residues. For the CDR3, the DNA is TGTGCCTGGAGCGGGGCAGGGACAGATCTTGGAAACACCATATATTTT. Translating it yields CAWSGAGTDLGNTIYF.

The V call is TRBV6-6, the J call TRBJ2-1; D remains ambiguous. Germline V gene sequence: CDR1 MNHNY, CDR2 SVGAGI (reference sequence). The CDR3 is made up of 15 amino acids. V lost 5 bases, J lost 0 bases, and 11 bases lay in between. The CDR3 DNA is TGTGCCAGCAGTGATGCTGGTAGCTCCTACAATGAGCAGTTCTTC. Its translation: CASSDAGSSYNEQFF.

The count of this clone is one. This sequence joins TRBV11-2 and TRBJ2-7, with a possible D match to TRBD2 (6 bases). This CDR3 has 17 amino acids. The V end lost 0 bases, the J end lost 0 bases, and 15 bases lay between the germline ends. Germline CDR1 SGHAT, CDR2 FQNNGV. CDR3 protein: CASSLEGGREFSYEQYF. The CDR3 coding sequence is TGTGCCAGCAGCTTAGAGGGTGGCCGGGAGTTCTCCTACGAGCAGTACTTC.

This clone was counted only a few times. This chain joins TRBV10-3 and TRBJ2-7; 10 bases are shared with TRBD2. This CDR3 is built from 13 residues. The ends lost 8 bases at V and 3 bases at J; junction bases unmatched: 4. Germline CDR1 and CDR2: ENHRY and SYGVKD. The CDR3 DNA follows: TGTGCCATCTCTAGCGGGAGTGGCTACGAGCAGTACTTC. This codes for CAISSGSGYEQYF.

The genes are TRBV2 and TRBJ2-7; a weak D match, TRBD2 (5 bases). Trimming removed 7 bases at V and 1 base at J, with 14 bases between. CDR1 and CDR2 (germline): SNHLY, FYNNEI. The CDR3 consists of 14 residues. The CDR3 nucleotides are TGTGCCAGCAAAGAGCGGATTCTGTCCTACGAGCAGTACTTC. It codes for CASKERILSYEQYF.

The J gene is TRBJ2-1, the V gene TRBV5-1; 9 bases align to TRBD2. Germline V gene data show CDR1 as SGHRS and CDR2 as YFSETQ. The length of the CDR3 is 17 residues. The junction had 8 bases not matched to a gene; V was cut back by 0 bases and J by 4 bases. The CDR3 nucleotides are TGCGCCAGCAGCTTGGAATTAGCGGGAGCGGGGTACAATGAGCAGTTCTTC. It codes for CASSLELAGAGYNEQFF.

The CDR3 loop reads CASSLLRLISYEQYF. In nucleotides, the CDR3 is TGTGCCAGCAGTTTATTGAGACTGATTTCCTACGAGCAGTACTTC. The chain is built from TRBV28 and TRBJ2-7; D gene ambiguous. This CDR3 contains 15 residues. The germline CDR1 and CDR2 sequences are MDHEN and SYDVKM. V was pared by 1 base and J by 1 base, with 11 bases between.

The chain uses TRBV18 and TRBJ2-5; 8 bases line up with TRBD2. V gave up 2 bases and J gave up 7 bases; unmatched junction bases: 6. The CDR3 has 14 amino acids. Germline CDR1 is KGHSH and CDR2 is LQKENI. DNA of the CDR3: TGTGCCAGCTCACCAGTCCCTAGCGGGTGGACCCAGTACTTC. It specifies CASSPVPSGWTQYF.

This clone was observed a single time. The chain recombines TRBV28 with TRBJ1-2; TRBD1 matches 8 bases. V shed 4 bases and J 0 bases; nucleotides not matched to a gene: 16. The germline V gene has CDR1 MDHEN and CDR2 SYDVKM. The CDR3 covers 19 residues. The CDR3 spells CASSSVMSGGARSNYGYTF. The CDR3 DNA is TGTGCCAGCAGTTCCGTCATGTCAGGGGGCGCTCGGTCTAACTATGGCTACACCTTC.

V is TRBV5-8 and J is TRBJ2-7; 13 nucleotides match TRBD2. Germline CDR1 is SGHTS and CDR2 is YDEGEE. This CDR3 is 16 amino acids long. V dropped 4 bases and J dropped 4; count of bases not matched to a gene: 8. This CDR3 is CASSRRLAGGVYEQYF. The DNA of the CDR3 is TGTGCCAGCAGCCGGCGACTAGCGGGAGGTGTATACGAGCAGTACTTC.

The rearrangement links TRBV9 to TRBJ2-3, with 11 bases that match TRBD2. The CDR3 spans 16 residues. V trimming: 3 bases; J trimming: 3 bases; junction bases outside the gene matches: 6. Germline V gene sequence: CDR1 SGDLS, CDR2 YYNGEE. In nucleotides, the CDR3 is TGTGCCAGCAGCGCGCTAGCGGGAGGAGGGACAGATACGCAGTATTTT. The encoded protein is CASSALAGGGTDTQYF.

The chain recombines TRBV14 with TRBJ2-1; D may be TRBD2 (5 bases). CDR1 is SGHDN, CDR2 FVKESK, per germline. This CDR3 region has 12 residues. Trimming removed 4 bases from V and 8 bases from J, with 9 bases in between. The CDR3 loop reads CASSPDSHEQFF. CDR3 sequence (DNA): TGTGCCAGCAGCCCGGACTCACATGAGCAGTTCTTC.

The V and J genes are TRBV5-8 and TRBJ1-4, with 7 bases lining up with TRBD1. V lost 0 bases, J lost 0 bases, and 2 bases stayed unmatched. Germline V gene data show CDR1 as SGHTS and CDR2 as YDEGEE. The CDR3 loop spans 16 amino acids. The CDR3, as DNA: TGTGCCAGCAGCTTGGGGGACAGTGCAACTAATGAAAAACTGTTTTTT. Translated, it gives CASSLGDSATNEKLFF.

In its sample, this clone was seen once. This chain uses TRBV4-1 with TRBJ2-7; possibly TRBD2 for D (5 bases). There are 17 residues in the CDR3. V shed 1 base and J shed 0 bases, with 16 bases lying between them. The germline CDR1 and CDR2 sequences are MGHRA and YSYEKL. As DNA, the CDR3 is TGCGCCAGCAGCCAAGGAATCCCCCGAGGGAGCTCCTACGAGCAGTACTTC. Translation gives CASSQGIPRGSSYEQYF.

The rearrangement uses TRBV7-6 and TRBJ2-7; D possibly corresponds to TRBD1 (6 bases). Trimming shortened V by 0 bases and J by 6 bases, and 9 bases separated the two germline ends. Per germline, CDR1 SGHVS and CDR2 FNYEAQ. The CDR3 totals 13 residues. The CDR3 loop is CASSLAAGAEQYF. CDR3 nucleotides: TGTGCCAGCAGCTTAGCGGCAGGGGCCGAGCAGTACTTC.

The rearrangement joins TRBV9 to TRBJ2-1, with a tentative D call TRBD2 (6 bases). Trimming shortened V by 4 bases and J by 6 bases, and 17 bases separated the two germline ends. This CDR3 spans 15 amino acids. The germline V gene has CDR1 SGDLS and CDR2 YYNGEE. The CDR3 here is CASSPRLIGSNEQFF. DNA for the CDR3: TGTGCCAGCAGCCCCCGACTAATCGGGAGCAATGAGCAGTTCTTC. The full variable domain, rest sourced from reference TRBV9 and TRBJ2-1, is DSGVTQTPKHLITATGQRVTLRCSPRSGDLSVYWYQQSLDQGLQFLIQYYNGEERAKGNILERFSAQQFPDLHSELNLSSLELGDSALYFCASSPRLIGSNEQFFGPGTRLTVL.

The rearrangement links TRBV7-2 to TRBJ2-6; no firm D call. The V end lost 1 base, the J end lost 2 bases, and 9 bases lay between the germline ends. The CDR3 length is 16 residues. Germline CDR1 SGHTA, CDR2 FQGNSA. The CDR3 nucleotides are TGTGCCAGCAGCTTAGGACCAGGTCCTGGGGCCAACGTCCTGACTTTC. Translation gives CASSLGPGPGANVLTF. Drawing the rest from reference TRBV7-2 and TRBJ2-6, the complete variable domain is GAGVSQSPSNKVTEKGKDVELRCDPISGHTALYWYRQSLGQGLEFLIYFQGNSAPDKSGLPSDRFSAERTGGSVSTLTIQRTQQEDSAVYLCASSLGPGPGANVLTFGAGSRLTVL.

This chain uses TRBV7-9 with TRBJ2-7; TRBD2 is a possible D gene (5 bases). The germline V and J ends were trimmed by 8 bases and 7 bases, with 12 bases remaining between them. Per the germline V gene, CDR1 is SEHNR and CDR2 is FQNEAQ (reference sequence). The CDR3 runs 11 residues. Here the CDR3 reads CASQRYQEQYF. CDR3 in DNA: TGTGCCAGCCAGCGGTACCAGGAGCAGTACTTC.

The gene calls are TRBV9 and TRBJ2-7; 7 bases are shared with TRBD1. V dropped 1 base and J dropped 5; count of bases not matched to a gene: 6. The CDR3 is made up of 14 amino acids. Germline V gives CDR1 SGDLS, CDR2 YYNGEE. Written as DNA, the CDR3 is TGTGCCAGCAGCGTATTAGGGGGCGTCGACGAGCAGTACTTC. Translation gives CASSVLGGVDEQYF.

The sample holds a few counts of this clone. The gene calls are TRBV28 and TRBJ2-5, with D perhaps TRBD1 (6 bases). Trimming took 4 bases from V and 3 from J, leaving 21 bases between them. Germline V lookup: CDR1 MDHEN, CDR2 SYDVKM. This CDR3 is 17 amino acids long. CDR3 coding DNA: TGTGCCAGCAGTTCCACTTTTACCGGGAAGGGGGAAGAGACCCAGTACTTC. It yields the protein CASSSTFTGKGEETQYF. Variable domain in full (rest from reference TRBV28 and TRBJ2-5): DVKVTQSSRYLVKRTGEKVFLECVQDMDHENMFWYRQDPGLGLRLIYFSYDVKMKEKGDIPEGYSVSREKKERFSLILESASTNQTSMYLCASSSTFTGKGEETQYFGPGTRLLVL.